This is a list of T cell receptor beta chains from one sample in a study of T cells in Graves' hyperthyroidism and ophthalmopathy. Via MiXCR, TCRdb re-called the multiplex PCR reads, giving one row per CDR3 protein. The sample includes a few hundred thousand distinct CDR3 sequences, about 45% of them seen just once. Sequenced material: peripheral blood or thyroid tissue (not recorded which). Receptors were obtained from an adult woman with Graves' disease, either hyperthyroidism or ophthalmopathy (not recorded which). The CDR3 runs from the conserved cysteine through the conserved F or W. A D gene is named only where the DNA matches it firmly. Only part of the rows carry a size: once, few, many, or a class if the clone is expanded.

j_gene | abundance | v_gene | d_gene | CDR3aa | CDR3nt
TRBJ1-6 | few | TRBV14 | NA | CASSHQSYSPLHF | TGTGCCAGCAGCCACCAGAGTTATTCACCCCTCCACTTT
TRBJ1-1 | many | TRBV29-1 | TRBD1 | CSVTGVTNTEAFF | TGCAGCGTAACAGGGGTGACCAACACTGAAGCTTTCTTT
TRBJ2-7 | NA | TRBV11-2 | NA | CASSLTPGHSYEQYF | TGTGCCAGCAGCTTAACTCCGGGACACTCCTACGAGCAGTACTTC
TRBJ2-7 | once | TRBV29-1 | TRBD1 | CSGTGVSYEQYF | TGCAGCGGGACAGGGGTCTCCTACGAGCAGTACTTC
TRBJ1-1 | few | TRBV7-9 | NA | CASSLAGASSEAFF | TGTGCCAGCAGCTTAGCTGGGGCAAGTTCTGAAGCTTTCTTT
TRBJ1-1 | NA | TRBV7-9 | NA | CASSSRGRQNTEAFF | TGTGCCAGCAGCAGTAGGGGCCGACAGAACACTGAAGCTTTCTTT
TRBJ2-7 | many | TRBV14 | NA | CASSLRLSEQYF | TGTGCCAGCAGCCTGCGACTATCCGAGCAGTACTTC
TRBJ1-2 | many | TRBV20-1 | NA | CRGPWGSGYTF | TGCAGGGGGCCTTGGGGGTCTGGCTACACCTTC
TRBJ2-7 | NA | TRBV7-6 | TRBD1 | CASRQGASSYEQYF | TGTGCCAGTAGACAGGGGGCTAGCTCCTACGAGCAGTACTTC
TRBJ2-3 | NA | TRBV7-2 | NA | CASSRVSGSADTQYF | TGTGCCAGCAGCCGAGTATCCGGGAGCGCAGATACGCAGTATTTT
TRBJ2-2 | NA | TRBV7-2 | NA | CASSPRRQTSHTGELFF | TGTGCCAGCAGCCCACGGCGACAGACTTCTCACACCGGGGAGCTGTTTTTT
TRBJ1-1 | many | TRBV29-1 | NA | CSVGGAGTEAFF | TGCAGCGTTGGGGGGGCGGGCACTGAAGCTTTCTTT
TRBJ1-3 | NA | TRBV11-2 | NA | CASSLRSQGLLHF | TGTGCCAGCAGCTTACGGTCACAGGGTCTCCTACATTTT
TRBJ1-1 | NA | TRBV7-8 | NA | CASSRAGTQNTEAFF | TGTGCCAGCAGCAGAGCCGGGACCCAGAACACTGAAGCTTTCTTT
TRBJ2-5 | many | TRBV19 | NA | CASSIVFGQPLETQYF | TGTGCCAGTAGTATCGTATTCGGACAGCCACTGGAGACCCAGTACTTC
TRBJ1-2 | NA | TRBV3-1 | NA | CASSQNQGLVYGYTF | TGTGCCAGCAGCCAGAATCAGGGGCTCGTCTATGGCTACACCTTC
TRBJ2-7 | once | TRBV11-2 | TRBD2 | CASSLESGRAVNEQYF | TGTGCCAGCAGCTTAGAAAGCGGGAGAGCGGTCAATGAGCAGTACTTC
TRBJ2-7 | NA | TRBV20-1 | NA | CSARDGRAYEQYF | TGCAGTGCTAGAGATGGCAGAGCCTACGAGCAGTACTTC
TRBJ1-4 | NA | TRBV3-1 | TRBD1 | CASSQEGTGPLFF | TGTGCCAGCAGCCAAGAGGGGACAGGGCCCCTGTTTTTT
TRBJ2-6 | many | TRBV20-1 | TRBD1 | CSAGSHRGLGANVLTF | TGCAGTGCTGGAAGCCACAGGGGGCTTGGGGCCAACGTCCTGACTTTC
TRBJ1-2 | NA | TRBV25-1 | NA | CATRGLYGYTF | TGTGCCACCAGGGGACTCTATGGCTACACCTTC
TRBJ2-6 | NA | TRBV11-2 | TRBD1 | CASSPPGQGANVLTF | TGTGCCAGCAGCCCGCCGGGACAGGGGGCCAACGTCCTGACTTTC
TRBJ1-2 | few | TRBV7-6 | TRBD1 | CASSSRQGPYGYTF | TGTGCCAGCAGCTCGCGACAGGGGCCCTATGGCTACACCTTC
TRBJ2-7 | few | TRBV11-1 | NA | CASSRDQSYEQYF | TGTGCCAGCAGCCGAGACCAGTCCTACGAGCAGTACTTC
TRBJ2-7 | NA | TRBV29-1 | NA | CSVEDQNYEQYF | TGCAGCGTTGAAGATCAGAATTACGAGCAGTACTTC
TRBJ1-6 | NA | TRBV5-1 | NA | CASSLLQGKSPLHF | TGTGCCAGCAGCTTGCTTCAGGGAAAATCACCCCTCCACTTT
TRBJ2-2 | few | TRBV20-1 | NA | CASGWDTNTGELFF | TGTGCCAGCGGGTGGGACACGAACACCGGGGAGCTGTTTTTT
TRBJ2-5 | NA | TRBV13 | TRBD1 | CASSFSTGGPETQYF | TGTGCCAGCAGCTTCTCGACAGGGGGCCCAGAGACCCAGTACTTC
TRBJ2-2 | many | TRBV20-1 | NA | CSAQGGNTGELFF | TGCAGTGCCCAGGGGGGTAACACCGGGGAGCTGTTTTTT
TRBJ1-1 | NA | TRBV30 | NA | CAWSGTPLEAFF | TGTGCCTGGAGTGGGACTCCTCTTGAAGCTTTCTTT
TRBJ2-3 | NA | TRBV12-3/TRBV12-4 | NA | CASRSLADTQYF | TGTGCCAGCAGATCTCTAGCAGATACGCAGTATTTT
TRBJ2-7 | many | TRBV7-2 | TRBD2 | CASSRGVLGYEQYF | TGTGCCAGCAGTCGGGGGGTATTAGGTTACGAGCAGTACTTC
TRBJ2-7 | NA | TRBV9 | NA | CASSVHGQAGEQYF | TGTGCCAGCAGCGTACATGGCCAGGCTGGCGAGCAGTACTTC
TRBJ1-6 | NA | TRBV9 | NA | CASSVGGSNQPLHF | TGTGCCAGCAGCGTAGGGGGGAGCAATCAGCCCCTCCACTTT
TRBJ2-7 | NA | TRBV5-1 | NA | CASSLSGEPRYEQYF | TGCGCCAGCAGCTTGTCGGGTGAACCCCGATACGAGCAGTACTTC
TRBJ1-1 | many | TRBV11-2 | TRBD1 | CASSLQGGSEAFF | TGTGCCAGCAGCTTACAGGGGGGGTCTGAAGCTTTCTTT
TRBJ1-2 | many | TRBV5-5 | NA | CASSLARGSNYGYTF | TGTGCCAGCAGCCTTGCGAGGGGTTCAAACTATGGCTACACCTTC
TRBJ2-2 | NA | TRBV14 | NA | CASRSFGTELYTGELFF | TGTGCCAGCAGAAGTTTCGGGACGGAACTTTACACCGGGGAGCTGTTTTTT
TRBJ2-1 | many | TRBV29-1 | TRBD2 | CSVDSGTSFNEQFF | TGCAGCGTTGACAGTGGGACTAGCTTCAATGAGCAGTTCTTC
TRBJ2-7 | many | TRBV7-2 | TRBD2 | CASSPEPSGRAYWEQYF | TGTGCCAGCAGCCCGGAACCGAGCGGGAGGGCCTACTGGGAGCAGTACTTC
TRBJ1-4 | NA | TRBV19 | TRBD1 | CASSTHRDSEKLFF | TGTGCCAGTAGCACCCATCGGGACAGTGAAAAACTGTTTTTT